The subject of this entry is one TCR beta chain. Its specificity is not known. Amplified regions were TCR beta CDR3 sequences from RNA transcripts. Using the HTBI primer set, a first-round RT-PCR was run on the TCR CDR3. TCRdb called the multiplex PCR reads again in MiXCR, with one record for every CDR3 protein. This sample carries fewer than 650,000 distinct CDR3 sequences, 11% to 15% of them seen once, and the ten largest clones take about 7%. The data derive from a study of T cells in Graves' hyperthyroidism and ophthalmopathy. Across the whole study: Peripheral blood was taken when the disease was first diagnosed, before any treatment began.

The germline V gene encodes CDR1 MNHNS and CDR2 SASEGT. The CDR3 length is 15 residues. The ends lost 5 bases at V and 3 bases at J; junction bases unmatched: 7. Findings and caveats of the study: Appearing also in blood were most of the thyroid clonotypes expanded above 0.001.

Investigators excluded patients with uncontrolled infection, other autoimmune disease, pregnancy or lactation. The PBMCs were taken from approximately 11 ml of fresh peripheral blood. Material: blood. The chain uses TRBV6-1 and TRBJ2-1; 7 bases agree with TRBD1. This TCR came from a woman aged 18-29 years with Graves' ophthalmopathy. The CDR3 loop reads CASSQNGDSYNEQFF. The CDR3 DNA sequence: TGTGCCAGCAGTCAAAACGGGGACAGCTACAATGAGCAGTTCTTC.